The 5 T cell receptor beta chains reported below all come from one sample, sequenced in a study of blood T cell repertoires in COVID-19. Clones were read by immunoSEQ multiplex PCR, and TCRdb kept only the in-frame ones, dropping some. The repertoire holds hundreds of thousands of clones, with roughly 86% as singletons. Sample: peripheral blood. The receptor set was obtained from a woman in her thirties with COVID-19, enrolled during active disease.

The V call is TRBV28, the J call TRBJ1-1; D is undetermined. V shed 1 base and J shed 4 bases, with 13 bases lying between them. The CDR3 extends over 15 amino acids. Germline V lookup: CDR1 MDHEN, CDR2 SYDVKM. Here the CDR3 reads CASSLFPGSSTEAFF. CDR3 DNA: TGTGCCAGCAGTTTATTCCCGGGTTCTTCCACTGAAGCTTTCTTT.

This clone was detected once. The chain couples TRBV29-1 to TRBJ2-2, with TRBD2 matching 7 bases. V lost 8 bases, J lost 6 bases, and 3 bases stayed unmatched. The CDR3 length is 11 residues. Germline-derived CDR1 and CDR2 are SQVTM and ANQGSEA. This chain's CDR3 is CSSGGAGELFF. CDR3 nucleotide sequence: TGCAGCAGTGGGGGGGCCGGGGAGCTGTTTTTT.

CDR3 sequence: CASSTQGEEEKLFF. The CDR3 nucleotides read TGTGCCAGTAGTACCCAGGGTGAGGAGGAAAAACTGTTTTTT. The genes are TRBV19 and TRBJ1-4; weak D call: TRBD1 (5 bases). The ends were cut back, 4 bases at V and 8 bases at J, with 14 bases in the middle. CDR1 and CDR2 (germline): LNHDA, SQIVND (reference sequence). The CDR3 runs 14 residues.

V and J are TRBV6-5 and TRBJ2-1, with 8 bases fitting TRBD1. CDR3 length equals 14 residues. The junction had 7 bases not matched to a gene; V was cut back by 6 bases and J by 6 bases. Germline loops: CDR1 MNHEY, CDR2 SVGAGI. CDR3 loop: CASRWTGTLNEQFF. The CDR3 DNA sequence: TGTGCCAGCAGGTGGACAGGGACCCTCAATGAGCAGTTCTTC.

V is TRBV15 and J is TRBJ2-5; D not certain. V lost 1 base and J lost 0, with 6 bases in between. Per germline, CDR1 LNHNV and CDR2 YYDKDF (reference sequence). The CDR3 consists of 14 residues. CDR3 residues: CATSRGQYQETQYF. The CDR3 nucleotides are TGTGCCACCAGCAGAGGCCAGTACCAAGAGACCCAGTACTTC.